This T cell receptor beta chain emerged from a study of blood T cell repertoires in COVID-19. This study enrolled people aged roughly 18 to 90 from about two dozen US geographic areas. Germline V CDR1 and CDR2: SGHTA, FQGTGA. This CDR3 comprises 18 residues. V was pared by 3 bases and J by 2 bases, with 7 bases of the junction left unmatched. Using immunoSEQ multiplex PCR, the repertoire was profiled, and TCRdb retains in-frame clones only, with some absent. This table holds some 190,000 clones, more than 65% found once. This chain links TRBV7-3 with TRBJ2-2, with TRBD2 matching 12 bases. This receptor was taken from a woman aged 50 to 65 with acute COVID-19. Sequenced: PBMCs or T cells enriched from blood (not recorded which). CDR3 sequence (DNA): TGTGCCAGCAGCTTGACCCCTAGCGGGGGGGTTAACACCGGGGAGCTGTTTTTT. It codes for CASSLTPSGGVNTGELFF.